Listed below are T cell receptor beta chains from one sample, sequenced in a study of OX40 agonist ivuxolimab in advanced cancers. Profiling relied on immunoSEQ multiplex PCR, and the TCRdb table lists in-frame clones only, not all of them. The repertoire includes about 15,000 clones, 80% to 90% of them detected once, and more than 6% sits in the top ten. Sample: CD4+ or CD8+ T cells sorted from blood, taken in a trial of the OX40 agonist ivuxolimab. These receptor sequences come from an adult with an advanced solid tumor such as melanoma, head and neck, liver or kidney cancer. The CDR3 runs from the conserved cysteine through the conserved F or W. The D gene is left open where the match is weak. Clone size is stated in some rows and not others, as once, few, many or a class when expanded.

TRBV9,TRBJ2-3,TRBD2,15,.,CASSVGTRVTDTQYF,TGTGCCAGCAGCGTGGGGACTAGGGTCACAGATACGCAGTATTTT
TRBV4-1,TRBJ2-5,.,14,.,CASSANQGRETQYF,TGCGCCAGCAGCGCTAACCAGGGTAGGGAGACCCAGTACTTC
TRBV6-1,TRBJ1-5,.,16,.,CASSEARGHSNQPQHF,TGTGCCAGCAGTGAAGCGCGGGGGCACTCCAATCAGCCCCAGCATTTT
TRBV5-6,TRBJ1-5,TRBD1,14,.,CASSLTGGDQPQHF,TGTGCCAGCAGCCTGACAGGGGGCGATCAGCCCCAGCATTTT
TRBV19,TRBJ1-5,TRBD1,17,.,CASSSDRGRGSNQPQHF,TGTGCCAGTAGTAGCGACAGGGGGCGCGGGAGCAATCAGCCCCAGCATTTT
TRBV30,TRBJ1-5,.,14,.,CAWSVSGSGQPQHF,TGTGCCTGGAGTGTCTCAGGGAGTGGTCAGCCCCAGCATTTT
TRBV7-3,TRBJ2-1,TRBD2,15,.,CASSSGLAGLNEQFF,TGTGCCAGCAGCTCGGGACTAGCGGGCCTCAATGAGCAGTTCTTC
TRBV11-2,TRBJ2-5,.,17,.,CASSFPRTGTVQETQYF,TGTGCCAGCAGCTTCCCTCGTACAGGGACTGTACAAGAGACCCAGTACTTC
TRBV7-3,TRBJ2-6,.,20,.,CASSLNPRGTNPSGANVLTF,TGTGCCAGCAGCTTAAACCCCCGGGGAACTAATCCCTCTGGGGCCAACGTCCTGACTTTC
TRBV6-6,TRBJ1-2,TRBD1,16,.,CASNRDRVDDIGGYTF,TGTGCCAGCAATCGAGACAGGGTCGACGATATAGGAGGCTACACCTTC
TRBV27,TRBJ2-3,TRBD2,19,.,CASRSWTSGGLVGTDTQYF,TGTGCCAGCAGATCTTGGACTAGCGGGGGGTTAGTGGGCACAGATACGCAGTATTTT
TRBV7-9,TRBJ2-7,.,12,.,CASSLVLREQYF,TGTGCCAGCAGCTTAGTTCTTCGGGAGCAGTACTTC
TRBV2,TRBJ1-5,.,14,.,CASTRVTGYQPQHF,TGTGCCAGCACCAGGGTGACTGGATATCAGCCCCAGCATTTT
TRBV9,TRBJ1-2,.,12,.,CASSANRAGYTF,TGTGCCAGCAGCGCGAACAGGGCTGGCTACACCTTC
TRBV5-1,TRBJ1-1,TRBD1,13,.,CASSSTGVPEAFF,TGCGCCAGCAGCAGTACAGGGGTCCCTGAAGCTTTCTTT
TRBV2,TRBJ2-7,.,12,.,CASSEQGYEQYF,TGTGCCAGCAGTGAACAGGGTTACGAGCAGTACTTC
TRBV6-4,TRBJ2-3,TRBD1,13,.,CASSQGATDTQYF,TGTGCCAGCAGCCAGGGGGCTACAGATACGCAGTATTTT
TRBV6-1,TRBJ1-5,.,18,few,CASSEARIRGGGNQPQHF,TGTGCCAGCAGTGAAGCGCGTATTAGGGGCGGTGGCAATCAGCCCCAGCATTTT
TRBV9,TRBJ1-1,.,13,few,CASSVSANTEAFF,TGTGCCAGCAGCGTGTCAGCGAACACTGAAGCTTTCTTT
TRBV6-5,TRBJ2-5,.,14,.,CASTNSAGLETQYF,TGTGCCAGCACTAACTCCGCAGGGTTAGAGACCCAGTACTTC
TRBV19,TRBJ1-5,TRBD1,14,.,CASSETGRYQPQHF,TGTGCCAGTAGTGAGACAGGGAGGTATCAGCCCCAGCATTTT
TRBV11-1,TRBJ2-5,TRBD1,17,.,CASSLTSVTLTGETQYF,TGTGCCAGCAGCTTAACCTCCGTCACTCTGACAGGGGAGACCCAGTACTTC
TRBV5-1,TRBJ2-5,.,16,few,CASSPIRTPIGETQYF,TGCGCCAGCAGCCCGATCCGGACCCCGATAGGGGAGACCCAGTACTTC
TRBV7-2,TRBJ2-1,TRBD2,15,.,CASSQGLAGGNEQFF,TGTGCCAGCAGCCAAGGACTAGCGGGGGGCAATGAGCAGTTCTTC
TRBV6-1,TRBJ2-2,TRBD1,14,.,CASTRGQSTGELFF,TGTGCCAGCACAAGGGGACAGTCCACCGGGGAGCTGTTTTTT
TRBV6-1,TRBJ1-6,TRBD1,14,.,CASSHRDRNSPLHF,TGTGCCAGCAGTCACCGGGACAGGAATTCACCCCTCCACTTT
TRBV7-2,TRBJ2-3,.,17,.,CASSSGASRSPTDTQYF,TGTGCCAGCAGCTCTGGGGCTAGTCGTTCGCCCACAGATACGCAGTATTTT
TRBV9,TRBJ2-2,TRBD2,17,.,CASSPPGTSPGTGELFF,TGTGCCAGCAGCCCCCCCGGGACTAGTCCTGGGACCGGGGAGCTGTTTTTT
TRBV19,TRBJ2-2,.,15,.,CASSRGTATPGELFF,TGTGCCAGTAGCCGGGGGACAGCAACGCCCGGGGAGCTGTTTTTT